The 17 T cell receptor beta chains given below trace back to one sample, sequenced in a study of PD-L1 blockade in urothelial cancer. Sequenced by immunoSEQ multiplex PCR; TCRdb stores in-frame clones only, minus some. The data show some 66,000 clones, 86% seen once. This sample's time point: pretreatment peripheral blood. The material was PBMCs, obtained around atezolizumab (anti-PD-L1) treatment. Source of these receptors: a man aged 55-75 years with urothelial cancer.

The rearrangement joins TRBV4-2 to TRBJ2-2; 10 bases are a match to TRBD2. Germline V CDR1 and CDR2: LGHNA, YNFKEQ. The V gene end was trimmed by 6 bases and the J gene end by 7 bases; junction bases not matched to a gene: 11. This CDR3 is built from 16 residues. CDR3 sequence: CASRPNSGGAVGELFF. The DNA of the CDR3 is TGTGCCAGCAGACCCAACAGCGGGGGGGCTGTCGGGGAGCTGTTTTTT.

This chain connects TRBV6-5 to TRBJ1-5; 7 bases match TRBD1. CDR1 MNHEY and CDR2 SVGAGI come from the germline V gene. With 7 bases clipped from V and 1 base from J, the junction kept 4 bases outside the gene matches. The CDR3 spans 14 residues. The CDR3, as DNA: TGTGCCAGCAAGGGGGCCTTAAGCAATCAGCCCCAGCATTTT. Its protein product is CASKGALSNQPQHF.

The chain is built from TRBV7-8 and TRBJ1-1, with a tentative D call TRBD1 (6 bases). The CDR3 is 17 residues long. Trimming cost V 0 bases and J 0 bases, with 14 bases left between them. The V gene's germline CDR1 is SGHVS and CDR2 FQNEAQ. The CDR3 region has the DNA TGTGCCAGCAGCTTAGCTAGGGATAGGACAGTGAACACTGAAGCTTTCTTT. This sequence encodes CASSLARDRTVNTEAFF.

This clone was picked up one time. J is TRBJ2-1 and V is TRBV7-9; TRBD2 matches at 12 bases. This CDR3 spans 16 amino acids. J was trimmed by 9 bases and V by 4 bases; bases with no gene match: 10. Germline V gene data show CDR1 as SEHNR and CDR2 as FQNEAQ (reference sequence). The CDR3 nucleotides are TGTGCCAGCAGCTCCCGGACTAGCGGGGAAATGGGTGAGCAGTTCTTC. It is translated as CASSSRTSGEMGEQFF.

In its sample, this clone was seen a few times. The chain joins TRBV7-9 to TRBJ1-6; the D gene is possibly TRBD1 (6 bases). V was shortened by 1 base and J by 13 bases, with 8 bases between the two germline ends. The CDR3 length is 12 residues. Germline V gene data show CDR1 as SEHNR and CDR2 as FQNEAQ (reference sequence). This CDR3 is CASSLGQGPLHF. CDR3 coding DNA: TGTGCCAGCAGCTTAGGGCAGGGGCCCCTCCACTTT.

About this clone itself: Its ends do not fully match the called genes, so a read error is possible. The chain joins TRBV7-7 to TRBJ2-1; TRBD1 aligns across 7 bases. This CDR3 has 15 residues. CDR1 and CDR2 (germline): SSHAT, FNYEAQ (reference sequence). CDR3 nucleotides: TGTGCTAGCAGCCTCGGGACAGTTGGGGGCAATGAGCAGTTCTTC. This sequence encodes CASSLGTVGGNEQFF. The full variable domain, in which reference TRBV7-7 and TRBJ2-1 provide the parts outside the CDR3, is GAGVSQSPRYKVTKRGQDVTLRCDPISSHATLYWYQQALGQGPEFLTYFNYEAQPDKSGLPSDRFSAERPEGSISTLTIQRTEQRDSAMYRCASSLGTVGGNEQFFGPGTRLTVL.

The chain employs TRBV28 and TRBJ2-7; 7 bases line up with TRBD1. CDR3 length equals 15 residues. CDR1 and CDR2 from the germline V gene are MDHEN and SYDVKM. Trimming at V came to 4 bases and at J to 6 bases, leaving 12 bases not matched to a gene. The CDR3 DNA sequence: TGTGCCAGCAGTTCGGCCGACAGGGACCTAATCGAGCAGTACTTC. This translates into CASSSADRDLIEQYF.

The chain combines TRBV5-1 with TRBJ1-2, with D possibly matching TRBD1 (5 bases). Germline V gene lookup returns CDR1 SGHRS and CDR2 YFSETQ. CDR3 length equals 15 residues. V was clipped by 4 bases and J by 4 bases, with 17 bases between them. The CDR3 DNA sequence: TGCGCCAGCAGCGACACGCCAGGGATAGGCTATGGCTACACCTTC. Translating gives CASSDTPGIGYGYTF.

A note on this clone: Within the sample, other DNA sequences also encode this same CDR3. The CDR3 nucleotides read TGTGCCACCAGCAGAGATAGACAGCCCCAGCATTTT. Amino acids: CATSRDRQPQHF. The V and J genes are TRBV15 and TRBJ1-5, with no clear D. CDR1 LNHNV and CDR2 YYDKDF come from the germline V gene (reference sequence). Trimming pared 0 bases from V and 7 bases from J, leaving 4 bases between. The CDR3 loop spans 12 amino acids.

The chain links TRBV6-5 to TRBJ2-7; D may be TRBD1 (8 bases). The CDR3 loop spans 15 amino acids. V lost 4 bases, J lost 3 bases, and 16 bases lay in between. Germline values: CDR1 MNHEY, CDR2 SVGAGI. CDR3 DNA sequence: TGTGCCAGCAGTTCCAGGACAGGGACTAACTACGAGCAGTACTTC. Protein: CASSSRTGTNYEQYF.

J is TRBJ2-3 and V is TRBV5-1; D ambiguous. The CDR3 contains 15 residues. Germline lookup yields CDR1 SGHRS and CDR2 YFSETQ. V lost 0 bases and J 0 bases, leaving 8 bases between the germline ends. The chain's CDR3 is CASSLEAVSTDTQYF. The CDR3, as DNA: TGCGCCAGCAGCTTGGAGGCGGTTAGCACAGATACGCAGTATTTT.

This chain joins TRBV4-1 and TRBJ1-1; D possibly corresponds to TRBD1 (5 bases). Germline CDR1 and CDR2: MGHRA and YSYEKL. The CDR3 contains 13 residues. Trimming removed 1 base at V and 5 bases at J, with 8 bases between. The CDR3 is CASSQVGVTEAFF. The CDR3 DNA follows: TGCGCCAGCAGCCAAGTAGGGGTAACTGAAGCTTTCTTT.

This clone was observed a few times. This rearrangement joins TRBV4-1 to TRBJ2-5, with 11 positions matching TRBD2. Germline lookup yields CDR1 MGHRA and CDR2 YSYEKL. The trim removed 0 bases at V and 6 bases at J, leaving 9 bases unmatched. The CDR3 totals 17 residues. Here the CDR3 DNA reads TGCGCCAGCAGCCAAGATGGCATAGCGGGGGGGGTAAAGACCCAGTACTTC. The encoded protein is CASSQDGIAGGVKTQYF.

This chain uses TRBV7-9 with TRBJ2-2; a weak D match, TRBD2 (6 bases). Trimming removed 1 base from V and 5 bases from J, with 8 bases in between. CDR3 length: 14 amino acids. CDR1 SEHNR and CDR2 FQNEAQ come from the germline V gene (reference sequence). The CDR3 region is CASSLGAGTGELFF. The DNA for the CDR3 is TGTGCCAGCAGCTTAGGCGCGGGGACCGGGGAGCTGTTTTTT.

This chain links TRBV10-3 with TRBJ1-3; D might be TRBD1 (5 bases). V shed 6 bases and J shed 4 bases, with 13 bases lying between them. This CDR3 comprises 14 residues. The germline CDR1 and CDR2 sequences are ENHRY and SYGVKD. This chain's CDR3 is CAIRKEGMGNTIYF. The CDR3 DNA is TGTGCCATCAGGAAGGAGGGGATGGGAAACACCATATATTTT.

This chain uses TRBV29-1 with TRBJ1-5, with TRBD1 identical over 8 bases. Looked up from germline, CDR1 is SQVTM and CDR2 is ANQGSEA. This CDR3 has 14 amino acids. The V segment lost 0 bases and the J segment 9 bases; nucleotides outside the gene matches: 7. CDR3 nucleotide sequence: TGCAGCGTTGAAGAATCGATCGGACAGGGGCCCCAGCATTTT. Its protein product is CSVEESIGQGPQHF. The whole variable domain, remainder taken from reference TRBV29-1 and TRBJ1-5, is SAVISQKPSRDICQRGTSLTIQCQVDSQVTMMFWYRQQPGQSLTLIATANQGSEATYESGFVIDKFPISRPNLTFSTLTVSNMSPEDSSIYLCSVEESIGQGPQHFGDGTRLSIL.

As concerns this clone: At the DNA level, this CDR3 is encoded by other sequences in the same sample as well. The chain joins TRBV11-1 to TRBJ1-6; TRBD1 might be the D (5 bases). Germline loops: CDR1 SGHAT, CDR2 FQDESV (reference sequence). The V and J ends lost 4 bases and 10 bases respectively, with 17 bases between them. This CDR3 is 15 amino acids long. CDR3 nucleotide sequence: TGTGCCAGCAGCTATGAGACAGTCACCTACTCACCCCTCCACTTT. It codes for CASSYETVTYSPLHF.